The source of this TCR beta chain is a study of shared clonotypes between healthy human individuals. Some clones are missing from TCRdb's copy, which holds only in-frame ones; the method was immunoSEQ multiplex PCR. The table has about 2.4 million clones, roughly 93% seen once; the top ten hold about 0.38%. Specimen: naive CD4+ T cells from PBMCs. Documented subset: CD45RA+ positively selected. This TCR came from a man aged 18 to 35 in good health. Some clones in this sample may be carry-over from other donors' samples.

CDR3 sequence reads: CASSYSGADSGNTIYF. The CDR3 region has the DNA TGTGCCAGCAGTTACTCCGGCGCAGACTCTGGAAACACCATATATTTT. The chain links TRBV6-5 to TRBJ1-3; no firm D call. The CDR3 extends over 16 amino acids. Germline V lookup: CDR1 MNHEY, CDR2 SVGAGI. V lost 0 bases and J lost 0, with 9 bases in between.